This TCR beta chain was retrieved from a study of blood T cell repertoires in COVID-19 (dated by TCRdb to the early 2020s). With respect to the entire study: Collaborator samples came from the United States, Italy and Spain and covered acute and convalescent phases of COVID-19. The material from the prospective study consisted of cDNA or gDNA derived from T cells, B-cell-depleted T cells, or PBMCs. The dataset comprised deeply sampled blood TCRbeta repertoires from subjects exposed to, actively infected with, or recovered from COVID-19. The repertoires were released in a freely available public database meant as a resource for research on the immune response to SARS-CoV-2. Samples were obtained from the ongoing ImmuneRACE study (first 160 participants) and from 950 to 1,500 subjects provided by 6 global collaborators. Nearly every sample came with metadata listing a de-identified subject ID, COVID-19 status, age in years and sex. Where HLA class I and class II types were available, the types were taken from metadata supplied by the sample provider, not from assay-based typing.

A single count supports this clone. This clone's antigen is unknown. Nothing much larger sits one base from this clone, and base qualities are not available. The immunoSEQ Assay, a bias-controlled multiplex PCR, was used to amplify TCRbeta CDR3 regions from genomic DNA. From the authors' description of their analysis: Nucleated cell counts per sample were estimated from amplification of reference gene primers within the assay. Sequence reads were collapsed and filtered to measure the absolute abundance of every unique TCRbeta CDR3 rearrangement. For each sample, productive Simpson clonality was calculated as the square root of Simpson's diversity index over productive rearrangements. TCRdb mirrors the immuneACCESS table, restricted to in-frame sequences. Some clones are absent from its copies; in checked studies, under half trace to an unresolved V gene, and the reason for the others is unknown. The V and J calls and clone size come from that table; D and trimming were worked out from the DNA. Within this sample are some 190,000 clones, with 80% to 90% of them counted one time only. The ten largest clones capture less than 20% of the sample.

The CDR3 contains 14 residues, cysteine and phenylalanine counted. This entry keeps only the CDR3 DNA: 42 bases, framed from base 1. A distance of 9 bases separates the germline ends of V and J, which lose 0 bases and 7 bases respectively. In the germline V gene, CDR1 corresponds to ENHRY and CDR2 to SYGVKD. Collaborating institutions collected whole blood in K2EDTA tubes following their own protocols. Collaborator samples were shipped for TCRbeta analysis as frozen whole blood, isolated PBMCs, or DNA extracted from either sample type. Here is what the overall study found, with its caveats: Clinical and demographic metadata were provided uncurated, with the amount varying by source and participant.

The chain couples TRBV10-3 to TRBJ2-2; confidence is insufficient to name the D gene. Sequenced: peripheral blood. This TCR was sampled from a human donor in a cohort sampled during active COVID-19. The CDR3: CAISESTLGGELFF. The DNA is as follows: TGTGCCATCAGTGAGTCGACTTTGGGCGGGGAGCTGTTTTTT.